The clone carrying this T cell receptor (beta chain) was observed a handful of times. Together with a sample-barcoded 5' primer, a J-beta primer mix was included in a second PCR lasting about 7 to 11 cycles. With 12 random nucleotides, a template-switch adaptor tagged each individual cDNA molecule. A single record per CDR3 protein comes from TCRdb applying MiXCR to the 5' RACE reads. The table records about 1.7 million distinct CDR3 sequences, roughly 28% of them present only once. This specimen comes from a study of blood T cells in healthy people across ages. The CDR3 consists of 14 residues. V was pared by 7 bases and J by 3 bases, with 16 bases between. CDR1 is SQVTM and CDR2 is ANQGSEA in the germline V gene.

The clonotype comes from a woman aged 25 to 39 in good health. The sequenced material came from blood. This chain links TRBV29-1 with TRBJ1-5; the D gene is possibly TRBD1 (6 bases). The CDR3 DNA sequence: TGCAGCGCCGTGAACGGGGGCCTCAATCAGCCCCAGCATTTT. Its translation: CSAVNGGLNQPQHF.